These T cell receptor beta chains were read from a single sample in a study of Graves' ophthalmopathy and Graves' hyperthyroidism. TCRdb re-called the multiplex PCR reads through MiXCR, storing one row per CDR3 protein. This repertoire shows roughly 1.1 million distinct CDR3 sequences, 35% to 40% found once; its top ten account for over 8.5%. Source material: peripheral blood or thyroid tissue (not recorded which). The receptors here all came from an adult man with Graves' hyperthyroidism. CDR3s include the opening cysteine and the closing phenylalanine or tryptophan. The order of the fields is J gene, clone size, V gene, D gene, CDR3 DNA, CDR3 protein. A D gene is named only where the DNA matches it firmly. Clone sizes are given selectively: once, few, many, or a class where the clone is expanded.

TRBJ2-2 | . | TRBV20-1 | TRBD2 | TGCAGTGCTAGAGGACCAGCGGGACCGAACACCGGGGAGCTGTTTTTT | CSARGPAGPNTGELFF
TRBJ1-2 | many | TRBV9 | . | TGTGCCAGCAGCGCCGACGGGGCGGGGGGCTACACCTTC | CASSADGAGGYTF
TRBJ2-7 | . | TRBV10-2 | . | TGCGCCAGCAGTGAGCCGGACGTCGCCTACGAGCAGTACTTC | CASSEPDVAYEQYF
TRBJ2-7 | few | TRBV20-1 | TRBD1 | TGCAGTGCTCATACAGGGGGTAGTTCGTACGAGCAGTACTTC | CSAHTGGSSYEQYF
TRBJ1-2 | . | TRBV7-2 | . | TGTGCCAGCAGCTTAGACCGCGCGCGGGGCCGCCTCTATGGCTACACCTTC | CASSLDRARGRLYGYTF
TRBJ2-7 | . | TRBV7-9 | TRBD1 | TGTGCCAGCAGCTTTGGGGACAGGGACTCCTACGAGCAGTACTTC | CASSFGDRDSYEQYF
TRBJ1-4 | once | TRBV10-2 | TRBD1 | TGCGCCAGCAGTGAGCCGGACAGGGTTGAAAAACTGTTTTTT | CASSEPDRVEKLFF
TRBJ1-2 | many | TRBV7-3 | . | TGTGCCAGCAGCTTAAATCATGCCAGCTCAGCTTCAGGCTACACCTTC | CASSLNHASSASGYTF
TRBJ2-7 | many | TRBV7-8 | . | TGTGCCAGCAGCTTCAGGACAGCGGACCGACACGAGCAGTACTTC | CASSFRTADRHEQYF
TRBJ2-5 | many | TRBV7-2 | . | TGTGCCAGCAACTACAGGTTCCAAGAGACCCAGTACTTC | CASNYRFQETQYF
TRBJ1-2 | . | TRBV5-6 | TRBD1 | TGTGCCAGCAGCACGGGACAGGTTGGCTACACCTTC | CASSTGQVGYTF
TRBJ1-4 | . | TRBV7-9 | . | TGTGCCAGCAGCCTCGGACAGTTTGGGAAACTGTTTTTT | CASSLGQFGKLFF
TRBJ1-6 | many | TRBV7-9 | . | TGTGCCAGCAGCCATTACAGAGATCTGGGTGAAGCCCTCCACTTT | CASSHYRDLGEALHF
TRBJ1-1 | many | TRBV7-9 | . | TGTGCCAGCAGCGAAAATGTCGGCGGTAACACTGAAGCTTTCTTT | CASSENVGGNTEAFF
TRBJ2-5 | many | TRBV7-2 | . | TGTGCCAGCAGCTTAGGCTGGGAGACCCAGTACTTC | CASSLGWETQYF
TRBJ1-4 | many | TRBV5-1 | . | TGCGCCAGCAGCTTGGGGCAGGGATACGCGGAAAAACTGTTTTTT | CASSLGQGYAEKLFF
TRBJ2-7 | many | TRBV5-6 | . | TGTGCCAGCAGCTCCGCAAGAGTAGCGGCCCTCTACGAGCAGTACTTC | CASSSARVAALYEQYF
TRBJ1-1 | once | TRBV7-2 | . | TGTGCCAGCAGCGTTGAAGATAGTCCTAGGGCCGCTGAAGCTTTCTTT | CASSVEDSPRAAEAFF
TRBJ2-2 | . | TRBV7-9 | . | TGTGCCAGCAGCCGACGGAGGGGGACGAACACCGGGGAGCTGTTTTTT | CASSRRRGTNTGELFF
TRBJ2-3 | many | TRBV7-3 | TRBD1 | TGTGCCAGCAGCTCCCGGGACAGGGGTAGAGATACGCAGTATTTT | CASSSRDRGRDTQYF
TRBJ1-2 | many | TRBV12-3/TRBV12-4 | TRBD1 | TGTGCCAGCAGCACAGGACAGGGCAGGGGCTACACCTTC | CASSTGQGRGYTF
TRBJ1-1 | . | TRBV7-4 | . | TGTGCCAGCAGCTTAGGGGTCGGTTCTAACACTGAAGCTTTCTTT | CASSLGVGSNTEAFF
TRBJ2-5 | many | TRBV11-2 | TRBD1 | TGTGCCAGCAGCGCCAGCCTCAGGGGGCGCAGAGAGACCCAGTACTTC | CASSASLRGRRETQYF
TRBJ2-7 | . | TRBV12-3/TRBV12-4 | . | TGTGCCAGCAGTTCCACCCTTTGGGACGGACTTTCCTACGAGCAGTACTTC | CASSSTLWDGLSYEQYF
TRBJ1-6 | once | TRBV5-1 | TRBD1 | TGCGCCAGCAGCAAGGAACAGGGGGCAGGTTCACCCCTCCACTTT | CASSKEQGAGSPLHF
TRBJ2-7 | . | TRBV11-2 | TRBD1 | TGTGCCAGCAGCTTGGGCCCCACCGGGACAGGGGCCTACGAGCAGTACTTC | CASSLGPTGTGAYEQYF
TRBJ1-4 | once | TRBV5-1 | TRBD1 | TGCGCCAGCAGCTTGGTAAGGGGGCTTGCTAATGAAAAACTGTTTTTT | CASSLVRGLANEKLFF
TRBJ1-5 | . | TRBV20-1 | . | TGCAGTGTTAGTGAGCTACAGGGTGGCTCGGAGCAGCCCCGGCATTTC | CSVSELQGGSEQPRHF
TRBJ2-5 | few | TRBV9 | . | TGTGCCAGCACCGGAAACGGGGAGTGGGAGACCCAGTACTTC | CASTGNGEWETQYF
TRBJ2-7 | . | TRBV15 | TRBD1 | TGTGCCACCGCGACCGGGACAGGGCGCTACGAGCAGTACTTC | CATATGTGRYEQYF
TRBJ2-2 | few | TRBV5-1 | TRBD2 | TGTGCCAGCAGCTTCCCTAGCGGGAACACCGGGGAGCTGTTTTTT | CASSFPSGNTGELFF
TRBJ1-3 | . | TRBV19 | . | TGTGCCAGTAGTCTGGGACTAGCGGGAGACACCATATATTTT | CASSLGLAGDTIYF
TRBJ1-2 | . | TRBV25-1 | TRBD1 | TGTGCCACCAACCAGGCTCCTATATCAGGGGGCGATGGCTACACCTTC | CATNQAPISGGDGYTF
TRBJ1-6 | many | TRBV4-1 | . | TGCGCCAGCAGTACAGGGACCTCCGATTCACCCCTCCACTTT | CASSTGTSDSPLHF
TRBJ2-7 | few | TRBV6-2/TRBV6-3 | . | TGTGCCAGCAGTTACAGAGTAGCGACGACCTACGAGCAGTACTTC | CASSYRVATTYEQYF
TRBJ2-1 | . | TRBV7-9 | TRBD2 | TGTGCCAGCAGCTTAAAACTAGCGGGAAACAATGAGCAGTTCTTC | CASSLKLAGNNEQFF
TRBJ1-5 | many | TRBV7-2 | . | TGTGCCAGCAGCCGACAACAGGATCAGCCCCAGCATTTT | CASSRQQDQPQHF
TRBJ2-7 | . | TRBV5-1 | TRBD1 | TGCGCCAGCAGCCAAGACCCCCGGGACAGGGGTTTCGACGAGCAGTACTTC | CASSQDPRDRGFDEQYF
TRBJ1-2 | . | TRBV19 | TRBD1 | TGTGCCAGTAGCGAGACAGGGGGACAGGGGAATGGCTACACCTTC | CASSETGGQGNGYTF
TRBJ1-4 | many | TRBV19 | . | TGTGCCAGTGGGACGCCGGAGGAAAAACTGTTTTTT | CASGTPEEKLFF
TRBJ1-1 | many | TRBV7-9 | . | TGTGCCAGCAGCTTTGAGGGCAGAATGAACACTGAAGCTTTCTTT | CASSFEGRMNTEAFF
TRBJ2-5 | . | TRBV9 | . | TGTGCCAGCAGCCGACGTTTATCTAGCTCAGTAGAAGAGACCCAGTACTTC | CASSRRLSSSVEETQYF
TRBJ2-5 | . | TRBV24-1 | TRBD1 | TGTGCCACCAGCCGGACAGGAGGTCAAGAGACCCAGTACTTC | CATSRTGGQETQYF
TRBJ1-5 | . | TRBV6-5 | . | TGTGCCAGCACCAGCGGGGGCGGGCAGCCCCAGCATTTT | CASTSGGGQPQHF
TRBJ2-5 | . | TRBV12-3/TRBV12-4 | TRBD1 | TGTGCTAGTGGTTTCCGACGAAACAGGGGGCGGTGGACCCAGTACTTC | CASGFRRNRGRWTQYF
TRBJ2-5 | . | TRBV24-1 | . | TGTGCCACCGGGACCTTAAGTGAGACCCAGTACTTC | CATGTLSETQYF
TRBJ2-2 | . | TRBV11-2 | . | TGTGCCTTCAGGACGCCTTCCGACACCGGGGAGCTGTTTTTT | CAFRTPSDTGELFF
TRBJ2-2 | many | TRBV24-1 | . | TGTGCCACCAGTGCATCAAATGGCTTGAACACCGGGGAGCTGTTTTTT | CATSASNGLNTGELFF
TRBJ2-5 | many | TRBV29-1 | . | TGCAGCGTTCACCCACGAGGACAGCAAGAGACCCAGTACTTC | CSVHPRGQQETQYF
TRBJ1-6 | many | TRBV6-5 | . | TGTGCCAGCAGTTACGACGGGGCGCGGAATTCACCCCTCCACTTT | CASSYDGARNSPLHF
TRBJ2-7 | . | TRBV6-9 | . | TGTGCCAGCAGTGTCGACTTGGACCTGGACGAGCAGTACTTC | CASSVDLDLDEQYF
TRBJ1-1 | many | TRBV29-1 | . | TGCAGCGTGCTCGGACGTGACGGGGCTTTCTTT | CSVLGRDGAFF
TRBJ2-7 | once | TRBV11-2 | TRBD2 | TGTGCCAGCAGCTTAGGAGCGGGCACTAGCGGGAAGATCGAGCAGTACTTC | CASSLGAGTSGKIEQYF
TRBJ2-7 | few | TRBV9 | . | TGTGCCAGCAGCGCCCCGGACGGTTCCAACGAGCAGTACTTC | CASSAPDGSNEQYF
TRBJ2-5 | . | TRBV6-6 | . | TGTGCCAGCAGTTACCGTGGCCCAGGGACCCAGTACTTC | CASSYRGPGTQYF
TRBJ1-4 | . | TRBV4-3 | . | TGCGCCAGCAGCCAAGATGCGGGGGCAACTAATGAAAAACTGCTTTTT | CASSQDAGATNEKLLF
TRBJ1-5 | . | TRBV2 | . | TGTGCCAGCAGTGAACCGAAGTGGGAGTCCTCGCAGCCCCAGCATTTT | CASSEPKWESSQPQHF
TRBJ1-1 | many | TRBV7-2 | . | TGTGCCAGCAGCCGCAACAGGGAAGCTTTCTTT | CASSRNREAFF
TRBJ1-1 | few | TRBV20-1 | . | TGCAGTGCCACCGGCCCCCGGGACTGGGCCACTGAAGCTTTCTTT | CSATGPRDWATEAFF
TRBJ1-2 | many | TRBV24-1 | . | TGTGCCACCAGTGACCCAGAGACAGCGGATGGCTACACCTTC | CATSDPETADGYTF